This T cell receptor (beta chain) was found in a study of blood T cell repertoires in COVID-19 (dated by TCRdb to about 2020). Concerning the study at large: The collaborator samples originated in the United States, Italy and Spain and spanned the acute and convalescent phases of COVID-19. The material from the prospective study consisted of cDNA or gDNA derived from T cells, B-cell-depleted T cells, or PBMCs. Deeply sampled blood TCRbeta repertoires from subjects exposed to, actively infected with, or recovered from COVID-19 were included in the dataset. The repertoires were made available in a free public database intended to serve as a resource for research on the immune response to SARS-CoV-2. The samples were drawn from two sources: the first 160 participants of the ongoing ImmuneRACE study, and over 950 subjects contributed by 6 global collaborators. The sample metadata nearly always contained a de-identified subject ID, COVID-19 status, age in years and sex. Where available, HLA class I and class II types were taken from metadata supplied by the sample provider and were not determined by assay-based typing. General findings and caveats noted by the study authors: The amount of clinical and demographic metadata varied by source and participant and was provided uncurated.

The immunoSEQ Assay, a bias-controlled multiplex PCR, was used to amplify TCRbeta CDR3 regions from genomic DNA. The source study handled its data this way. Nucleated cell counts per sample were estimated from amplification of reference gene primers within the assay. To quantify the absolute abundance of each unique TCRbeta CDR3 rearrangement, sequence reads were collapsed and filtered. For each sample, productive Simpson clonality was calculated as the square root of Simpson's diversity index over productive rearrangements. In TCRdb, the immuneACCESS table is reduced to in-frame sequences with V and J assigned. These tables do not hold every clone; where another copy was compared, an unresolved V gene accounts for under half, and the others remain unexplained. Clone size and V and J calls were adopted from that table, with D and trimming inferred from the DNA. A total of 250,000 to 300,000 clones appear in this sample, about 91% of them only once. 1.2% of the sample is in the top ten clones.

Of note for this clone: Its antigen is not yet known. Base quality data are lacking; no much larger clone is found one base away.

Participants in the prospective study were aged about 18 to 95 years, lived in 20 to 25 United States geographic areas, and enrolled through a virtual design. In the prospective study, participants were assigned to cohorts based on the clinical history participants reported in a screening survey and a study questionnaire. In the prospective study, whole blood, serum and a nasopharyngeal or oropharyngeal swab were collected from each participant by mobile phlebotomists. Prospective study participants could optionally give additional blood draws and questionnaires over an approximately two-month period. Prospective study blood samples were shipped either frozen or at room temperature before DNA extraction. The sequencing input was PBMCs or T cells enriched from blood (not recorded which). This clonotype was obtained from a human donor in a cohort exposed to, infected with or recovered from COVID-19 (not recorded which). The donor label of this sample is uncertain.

The encoded CDR3 is CASSQGTGTEETQYF. The sequenced DNA is TGTGCCAGCAGCCAAGGGACCGGGACTGAAGAGACCCAGTACTTC. Recombination connected TRBV4-2 to TRBJ2-5, and TRBD2 may be the D gene, going by 6 matching bases. CDR3 length: 15 amino acids, cysteine to phenylalanine. The read is trimmed to its CDR3 DNA, 45 bases read in frame from base 1. Based on the germline V gene, the CDR1 and CDR2 sequences are LGHNA and YNFKEQ. V was cut back by 1 base and J by 3 bases, leaving a gap of 12 bases between them.